Listed here are 29 T cell receptor beta chains from one sample, sequenced in a study of cytomegalovirus exposure and HLA in healthy donors. The PCR contained 60 Vbeta and 13 Jbeta primers. The method was immunoSEQ multiplex PCR; TCRdb's version includes in-frame clones alone and lacks a portion of them. The data hold roughly 200,000 clones, with approximately 80% observed a single time. Specimen: PBMCs. These receptors were taken from a woman aged 40 to 49 in good health and CMV-seronegative.

The chain joins TRBV19 to TRBJ1-3; D ambiguous. The germline gives CDR1 LNHDA, CDR2 SQIVND (reference sequence). The V gene lost 4 bases and the J gene lost 0 bases, with 4 bases spanning the gap. This CDR3 spans 13 amino acids. In DNA, the CDR3 is TGTGCCAGTAGTAAGAGCTCTGGAAACACCATATATTTT. Translation gives CASSKSSGNTIYF.

The V and J genes are TRBV6-1 and TRBJ1-2; D not certain. The V end lost 6 bases, the J end lost 4 bases, and 9 bases lay between the germline ends. In germline, CDR1 is MNHNS, CDR2 SASEGT. This CDR3 is built from 12 residues. CDR3 DNA: TGTGCCAGCAGGGAACTAAGCTATGGCTACACCTTC. Translating gives CASRELSYGYTF.

The J gene is TRBJ1-2, the V gene TRBV5-1; tentatively, D is TRBD1 (6 bases). Germline CDR1 reads SGHRS; CDR2 reads YFSETQ. This CDR3 spans 14 amino acids. V lost 4 bases, J lost 0 bases, and 10 bases lay in between. The CDR3 region has the DNA TGCGCCAGCAGCCCGGGACAAGCTAACTATGGCTACACCTTC. This encodes CASSPGQANYGYTF.

V and J are TRBV28 and TRBJ1-3, with a weak D call TRBD1 (6 bases). The germline CDR1 and CDR2 sequences are MDHEN and SYDVKM. There are 16 residues in the CDR3. V lost 1 base and J 0 bases, leaving 10 bases between the germline ends. The CDR3 loop is CASSLSQGSSGNTIYF. The CDR3 DNA reads as TGTGCCAGCAGTTTATCGCAGGGGAGCTCTGGAAACACCATATATTTT.

The V and J genes are TRBV7-3 and TRBJ1-6, with 9 bases fitting TRBD1. CDR3 length: 13 residues. Trimming cost V 4 bases and J 10 bases; bases outside gene matches: 2. From germline, CDR1 is SGHTA and CDR2 FQGTGA. CDR3 loop: CASSSGQGSPLHF. CDR3 nucleotides: TGTGCCAGCAGCTCGGGACAGGGCTCACCCCTCCACTTT. Variable domain in full (rest from reference TRBV7-3 and TRBJ1-6): GAGVSQTPSNKVTEKGKYVELRCDPISGHTALYWYRQSLGQGPEFLIYFQGTGAADDSGLPNDRFFAVRPEGSVSTLKIQRTERGDSAVYLCASSSGQGSPLHFGNGTRLTVT.

This sequence joins TRBV9 and TRBJ1-1; D not certain. Germline CDR1 and CDR2: SGDLS and YYNGEE. The CDR3 runs to 13 residues. The V gene lost 1 base and the J gene lost 6 bases, with 10 bases spanning the gap. In DNA form, the CDR3 reads TGTGCCAGCAGCGTATTGGAGGGATCTGAAGCTTTCTTT. It specifies CASSVLEGSEAFF.

This chain links TRBV18 with TRBJ1-2, with no clear D. CDR3 length: 14 residues. CDR1 KGHSH and CDR2 LQKENI come from the germline V gene. The V and J ends lost 3 bases and 3 bases respectively, with 11 bases between them. CDR3 amino acids: CASSPAGEDYGYTF. CDR3 DNA: TGTGCCAGCTCACCGGCGGGAGAGGACTATGGCTACACCTTC.

With respect to this clone: The junction and the germline gene differ at one end; a read error may be behind it. This sample also contains other DNA sequences that code for the same CDR3. V gene TRBV2 combines with J gene TRBJ1-5; the match to TRBD1 covers 11 bases. Germline V lookup: CDR1 SNHLY, CDR2 FYNNEI. The CDR3 runs 14 residues. CDR3 nucleotide sequence: TGTGCCAGCAGTTCGGGACAGGGGGATCAGCCCCAGCATTTC. It translates to CASSSGQGDQPQHF.

The chain has TRBV27 and TRBJ1-1; TRBD1 aligns across 11 bases. Unmatched junction bases numbered 3, after V lost 2 bases and J lost 4 bases. Germline CDR1 MNHEY, CDR2 SMNVEV (reference sequence). The CDR3 has 15 amino acids. The CDR3 sequence: CASSLGGTGGTEAFF. The CDR3 DNA reads TGTGCCAGCAGTTTAGGAGGGACAGGGGGCACTGAAGCTTTCTTT.

J is TRBJ2-1 and V is TRBV7-9; 7 bases match TRBD2. Germline V CDR1 and CDR2: SEHNR, FQNEAQ (reference sequence). CDR3 size: 17 residues. Trimming removed 1 base from V and 0 bases from J; junction bases left unmatched: 6. The CDR3 DNA follows: TGTGCCAGCAGCTTAGTCGGAGCGGGGAGCTCCTACAATGAGCAGTTCTTC. Encoded protein: CASSLVGAGSSYNEQFF.

The chain joins TRBV2 to TRBJ2-1; 9 bases fit TRBD2. The CDR3 is 14 residues long. The trim removed 6 bases at V and 3 bases at J, leaving 3 bases unmatched. Per germline, CDR1 SNHLY and CDR2 FYNNEI. In DNA, the CDR3 is TGTGCCAGCAGCCTAGCGGGGATCTACAATGAGCAGTTCTTC. This codes for CASSLAGIYNEQFF. The full variable domain, with the rest looked up from reference TRBV2 and TRBJ2-1, is EPEVTQTPSHQVTQMGQEVILRCVPISNHLYFYWYRQILGQKVEFLVSFYNNEISEKSEIFDDQFSVERPDGSNFTLKIRSTKLEDSAMYFCASSLAGIYNEQFFGPGTRLTVL.

The J gene is TRBJ1-1, the V gene TRBV30; no definite D call. This CDR3 region has 15 residues. Trimming removed 0 bases from V and 0 bases from J, with 11 bases in between. Germline V gene lookup returns CDR1 GTSNPN and CDR2 SVGIG (reference sequence). The CDR3 sequence is CAWSVPDWMNTEAFF. CDR3 DNA sequence: TGTGCCTGGAGTGTACCCGACTGGATGAACACTGAAGCTTTCTTT.

The chain recombines TRBV7-9 with TRBJ2-5; 7 positions agree with TRBD1. The J segment lost 5 bases and the V segment lost 7 bases, leaving 10 bases of the junction unmatched. Germline values: CDR1 SEHNR, CDR2 FQNEAQ (reference sequence). This CDR3 has 14 residues. CDR3 bases: TGTGCCAGCACCAAAATAGACAGGGTGGAGACCCAGTACTTC. Encoded protein: CASTKIDRVETQYF.

The rearrangement links TRBV18 to TRBJ1-1; 8 nucleotides match TRBD1. Germline loops: CDR1 KGHSH, CDR2 LQKENI. CDR3 size: 16 residues. V was pared by 2 bases and J by 0 bases, with 5 bases of the junction left unmatched. The CDR3 protein is CASSPRGQVMNTEAFF. The DNA for the CDR3 is TGTGCCAGCTCACCAAGGGGACAGGTGATGAACACTGAAGCTTTCTTT.

This chain connects TRBV19 to TRBJ2-4; 9 bases agree with TRBD2. The CDR3 loop spans 15 amino acids. CDR1 and CDR2 (germline): LNHDA, SQIVND (reference sequence). After removal of 3 bases from V and 5 bases from J, the junction contained 5 bases not matched to a gene. Here the CDR3 reads CASSIAGGRQNIQYF. CDR3 DNA sequence: TGTGCCAGTAGTATCGCGGGGGGGCGTCAAAACATTCAGTACTTC.

This clone was detected only a few times. The V and J genes are TRBV6-5 and TRBJ1-6; 12 positions agree with TRBD1. Germline-derived CDR1 and CDR2 are MNHEY and SVGAGI. V was clipped by 6 bases and J by 10 bases; unmatched bases: 7. The CDR3 loop spans 15 amino acids. This CDR3 reads CASSLGQGARSPLHF. The CDR3 region has the DNA TGTGCCAGCAGCTTGGGACAGGGGGCCCGGTCACCCCTCCACTTT.

This chain uses TRBV2 with TRBJ2-2; TRBD1 aligns across 8 bases. Germline V gene sequence: CDR1 SNHLY, CDR2 FYNNEI. The CDR3 loop spans 16 amino acids. Unmatched junction bases numbered 8, after V lost 6 bases and J lost 2 bases. The CDR3 here is CASREPGTGNTGELFF. As DNA, the CDR3 is TGTGCCAGCAGGGAGCCCGGGACAGGTAACACCGGGGAGCTGTTTTTT.

The rearrangement links TRBV7-6 to TRBJ2-7; D is unclear. V gave up 5 bases and J gave up 1 base, with 18 bases separating them. In germline, CDR1 is SGHVS, CDR2 FNYEAQ. The CDR3 is 16 residues long. The CDR3 DNA is TGTGCCAGCAGCCCAAGAACGGGTGGTGGATCCTACGAGCAGTACTTC. This sequence encodes CASSPRTGGGSYEQYF.

Worth noting for this clone: This sample also contains other DNA sequences that code for the same CDR3. The chain employs TRBV5-1 and TRBJ1-5; weak D call: TRBD1 (5 bases). The CDR3 is 13 residues long. V was cut by 0 bases and J by 5 bases, with 6 bases left in between. Germline CDR1 is SGHRS and CDR2 is YFSETQ. CDR3 DNA: TGCGCCAGCAGCTTGGGGGGCGATCAGCCCCAGCATTTT. Its translation is CASSLGGDQPQHF.

The chain joins TRBV4-2 to TRBJ2-1, with TRBD2 matching 13 bases. Losses at the gene ends were 4 bases for V and 7 bases for J; bases not matched to a gene: 4. This CDR3 has 15 residues. Germline V CDR1 and CDR2: LGHNA, YNFKEQ. The CDR3: CASSLMTSGGNEQFF. CDR3 bases: TGTGCCAGCAGCCTAATGACTAGCGGGGGGAATGAGCAGTTCTTC.

Of note for this clone: Other DNA sequences in this sample translate to the same CDR3. The chain recombines TRBV5-1 with TRBJ2-2; 8 bases line up with TRBD1. In germline, CDR1 is SGHRS, CDR2 YFSETQ. The CDR3 sequence is 14 residues long. Germline trimming cut 4 bases from V and 1 base from J; bases unmatched to any gene: 0. The CDR3 DNA follows: TGCGCCAGCAGCGGGACAGGGAACACCGGGGAGCTGTTTTTT. It encodes CASSGTGNTGELFF.

This chain uses TRBV7-6 with TRBJ2-1; D perhaps matches TRBD1 (5 bases). This CDR3 spans 18 amino acids. Between the trimmed V and J ends, which lost 0 bases and 5 bases, there was a span of 20 bases. Germline V CDR1 and CDR2: SGHVS, FNYEAQ. CDR3 nucleotides: TGTGCCAGCAGCTTAGCGAAAGCAGGGAAATATCGGGACAATGAGCAGTTCTTC. Its translation: CASSLAKAGKYRDNEQFF.

This chain links TRBV5-1 with TRBJ1-2; TRBD1 is a possible D gene (6 bases). The V gene lost 0 bases and the J gene lost 5 bases, with 11 bases spanning the gap. Germline loops: CDR1 SGHRS, CDR2 YFSETQ. The CDR3 has 14 residues. CDR3 residues: CASSLEDSEYGYTF. The DNA of the CDR3 is TGCGCCAGCAGCTTGGAGGACAGCGAATATGGCTACACCTTC.

The J gene is TRBJ1-4, the V gene TRBV28; D remains ambiguous. This CDR3 has 14 residues. The germline gives CDR1 MDHEN, CDR2 SYDVKM. V lost 4 bases, J lost 4 bases, and 10 bases lay in between. CDR3 sequence (DNA): TGTGCCAGCAGTTCTCACTCTAGTAATGAAAAACTGTTTTTT. It translates to CASSSHSSNEKLFF. The variable domain in full, with the rest retrieved from reference TRBV28 and TRBJ1-4, is DVKVTQSSRYLVKRTGEKVFLECVQDMDHENMFWYRQDPGLGLRLIYFSYDVKMKEKGDIPEGYSVSREKKERFSLILESASTNQTSMYLCASSSHSSNEKLFFGSGTQLSVL.

The V and J genes are TRBV5-1 and TRBJ2-1; maybe TRBD2 (7 bases). Trimming stripped 4 bases from V and 9 bases from J, with 17 bases between. Germline values: CDR1 SGHRS, CDR2 YFSETQ. The CDR3 is 14 residues long. The CDR3 DNA reads TGCGCCAGCAGCCGTACTACAGGGAGGGGTGAGCAGTTCTTC. Its translation: CASSRTTGRGEQFF.

The CDR3 DNA reads as TGTGCCAGCAGCTTAGCTCAGGGCAGTCAGCCCCAGCATTTT. Encoded protein: CASSLAQGSQPQHF. The chain employs TRBV7-2 and TRBJ1-5, with a possible D match to TRBD1 (5 bases). V shed 0 bases and J shed 6 bases, with 9 bases lying between them. Per the germline V gene, CDR1 is SGHTA and CDR2 is FQGNSA. CDR3 length: 14 amino acids.

The chain recombines TRBV11-1 with TRBJ1-6; maybe TRBD1 (5 bases). Between the trimmed V and J ends, which lost 5 bases and 7 bases, there was a span of 12 bases. The CDR3 is 14 residues long. CDR1 and CDR2 from the germline V gene are SGHAT and FQDESV (reference sequence). CDR3 nucleotide sequence: TGTGCCAGCAGCCGCCAGGGAATGAATTCACCCCTCCACTTT. This sequence encodes CASSRQGMNSPLHF.

The V gene is TRBV2, the J gene TRBJ2-5, with 7 bases matching TRBD1. The CDR3 is 14 amino acids. The ends lost 6 bases at V and 4 bases at J; junction bases unmatched: 8. Germline values: CDR1 SNHLY, CDR2 FYNNEI. The CDR3 loop reads CASRVRTGGETQYF. For the CDR3, the DNA is TGTGCCAGCAGAGTCCGGACAGGTGGAGAGACCCAGTACTTC.

This clone was recorded only once. The genes are TRBV28 and TRBJ1-3; tentative D call: TRBD1 (6 bases). V was shortened by 2 bases and J by 3 bases, with 17 bases between the two germline ends. From germline, CDR1 is MDHEN and CDR2 SYDVKM. The CDR3 sequence is 17 residues long. CDR3 loop: CASSLTGRGGLGNTIYF. The CDR3 DNA follows: TGTGCCAGCAGTTTAACTGGAAGGGGGGGGCTTGGAAACACCATATATTTT.